Presented here are 25 T cell receptor beta chains from one specimen sequenced in a study of blood T cell repertoires in COVID-19. Sequencing was performed with immunoSEQ multiplex PCR; in TCRdb, only in-frame clones are kept and a portion is missing. The data show some 170,000 clones, with approximately 82% seen just once and around 15% held by the top ten. The sample was PBMCs or T cells enriched from blood (not recorded which). These receptors originate from a man aged 50-60 years who had recovered from COVID-19.

This chain uses TRBV30 with TRBJ1-1, with TRBD1 identical over 8 bases. The CDR3 has 14 amino acids. V gave up 7 bases and J gave up 1 base; unmatched junction bases: 8. Germline values: CDR1 GTSNPN, CDR2 SVGIG (reference sequence). The CDR3 region is CASVPGTGNTEAFF. The CDR3 bases are TGTGCCTCGGTTCCCGGGACAGGGAACACTGAAGCTTTCTTT.

This clone was observed a few times. Other DNA sequences in this specimen translate into the identical CDR3. J is TRBJ1-1 and V is TRBV18; D is uncertain. CDR3 length: 13 amino acids. V was pared by 6 bases and J by 0 bases, with 8 bases between. Germline V gives CDR1 KGHSH, CDR2 LQKENI. CDR3 sequence reads: CASSPGLNTEAFF. As DNA, the CDR3 is TGTGCCAGCTCTCCGGGTCTGAACACTGAAGCTTTCTTT.

This clone was picked up one time. The chain is built from TRBV11-2 and TRBJ2-7, with D possibly being TRBD1 (7 bases). The CDR3 consists of 14 residues. Germline-derived CDR1 and CDR2 are SGHAT and FQNNGV. V was clipped by 1 base and J by 4 bases, with 11 bases between them. CDR3 in DNA: TGTGCCAGCAGCTTAGCAGGGGGAGGATACGAGCAGTACTTC. It yields the protein CASSLAGGGYEQYF.

V and J are TRBV5-4 and TRBJ1-1, with D uncertain. From germline, CDR1 is SGHNT and CDR2 YYREEE (reference sequence). The CDR3 runs to 15 residues. Trimming cost V 0 bases and J 5 bases, with 14 bases left between them. DNA of the CDR3: TGTGCCAGCAGCTTGGAGGTGGGAGGGAAAACTGAAGCTTTCTTT. Amino acid sequence: CASSLEVGGKTEAFF.

The chain uses TRBV5-8 and TRBJ1-1, with 7 bases lining up with TRBD1. The V gene's germline CDR1 is SGHTS and CDR2 YDEGEE. The CDR3 is 17 amino acids. The junction had 14 bases not matched to a gene; V was cut back by 5 bases and J by 1 base. The CDR3 DNA sequence: TGTGCCAGCAGATCCCCGACAGGGTCGAGCCAGAACACTGAAGCTTTCTTT. It specifies CASRSPTGSSQNTEAFF.

The CDR3, as DNA: TGTGCCAGCAGCTTACCGAGTGGTACAGGCTCTGAAGCTTTCTTT. Amino acids: CASSLPSGTGSEAFF. The V and J genes are TRBV7-9 and TRBJ1-1, with D maybe TRBD1 (5 bases). The CDR3 covers 15 residues. V lost 2 bases to trimming and J lost 6 bases, with 16 bases between them. Looked up from germline, CDR1 is SEHNR and CDR2 is FQNEAQ (reference sequence).

This clone was recorded a few times. The genes are TRBV11-2 and TRBJ2-7, with 12 bases lining up with TRBD1. Trimming at V came to 5 bases and at J to 2 bases, leaving 4 bases not matched to a gene. Per the germline V gene, CDR1 is SGHAT and CDR2 is FQNNGV. The CDR3 has 15 residues. The CDR3 sequence is CASSPGQGATYEQYF. The CDR3, as DNA: TGTGCCAGCAGCCCGGGACAGGGGGCAACCTACGAGCAGTACTTC.

In DNA, the CDR3 is TGTGCCTGGAGTGTAGGGACACAAGAGCAGTACTTC. Its translation: CAWSVGTQEQYF. The chain joins TRBV30 to TRBJ2-7, with a tentative D call TRBD1 (6 bases). V was cut by 0 bases and J by 7 bases, with 10 bases left in between. The CDR3 covers 12 residues. Germline CDR1 GTSNPN, CDR2 SVGIG (reference sequence).

The genes are TRBV10-2 and TRBJ2-1; tentative D call: TRBD2 (5 bases). Germline V gene lookup returns CDR1 WSHSY and CDR2 SAAADI. Trimming left V 4 bases short and J 2 bases short, with 9 bases between. CDR3 length: 14 amino acids. Here the CDR3 reads CASSVTIPYNEQFF. CDR3 coding DNA: TGCGCCAGCAGTGTGACTATTCCCTACAATGAGCAGTTCTTC.

This chain links TRBV9 with TRBJ2-5; 7 bases align to TRBD2. J lost 4 bases, V lost 3 bases, and 6 bases had no gene match. Germline V CDR1 and CDR2: SGDLS, YYNGEE. The CDR3 spans 14 residues. The CDR3 sequence is CASSGGGWGETQYF. CDR3 nucleotides: TGTGCCAGCAGCGGCGGGGGTTGGGGAGAGACCCAGTACTTC.

CDR3 in amino acids: CASSLGKGVETQYF. CDR3 coding DNA: TGTGCCAGCTCTCTCGGAAAAGGGGTTGAGACCCAGTACTTC. The chain combines TRBV18 with TRBJ2-5; possibly TRBD1 for D (5 bases). Trimming left V 6 bases short and J 5 bases short, with 16 bases between. Germline values: CDR1 KGHSH, CDR2 LQKENI. The CDR3 sequence is 14 residues long.

The rearrangement links TRBV4-1 to TRBJ2-1; 13 bases line up with TRBD2. The CDR3 has 16 residues. Germline values: CDR1 MGHRA, CDR2 YSYEKL. J lost 7 bases, V lost 2 bases, and 5 bases had no gene match. CDR3 DNA sequence: TGCGCCAGCAGCCAACCGGGACTAGCGGGGAAGAATGAGCAGTTCTTC. As protein: CASSQPGLAGKNEQFF.

This clone has a handful of counts. The rearrangement uses TRBV3-1 (or the pseudogene TRBV3-2) and TRBJ1-4; D may be TRBD1 (5 bases). The CDR3 has 15 residues. V was pared by 1 base and J by 6 bases, with 12 bases between. Looked up from germline, CDR1 is LGHDT and CDR2 is YNNKEL (reference sequence). CDR3 protein: CASSQAQGNHEKLFF. In DNA form, the CDR3 reads TGTGCCAGCAGCCAAGCTCAGGGAAACCATGAAAAACTGTTTTTT.

The chain uses TRBV7-9 and TRBJ2-4; D is ambiguous. The CDR3 contains 18 residues. CDR1 is SEHNR, CDR2 FQNEAQ, per germline (reference sequence). The V and J ends lost 1 base and 0 bases respectively, with 16 bases between them. This CDR3 is CASSLDPRQGTAKNIQYF. In nucleotides, the CDR3 is TGTGCCAGCAGCTTAGACCCGAGACAAGGAACAGCCAAAAACATTCAGTACTTC.

For the CDR3, the DNA is TGTGCCAGCAGAATACAGGGGCAATATAATTCACCCCTCCACTTT. This encodes CASRIQGQYNSPLHF. The V call is TRBV27, the J call TRBJ1-6; 7 bases line up with TRBD1. Germline V gives CDR1 MNHEY, CDR2 SMNVEV (reference sequence). Unmatched junction bases numbered 6, after V lost 6 bases and J lost 4 bases. This CDR3 region has 15 residues.

Here the CDR3 DNA reads TGTGCCAGCAGCCCAACCAATCAGCGAAGCTCTGGAAACACCATATATTTT. It codes for CASSPTNQRSSGNTIYF. V gene TRBV3-1 (or the pseudogene TRBV3-2) combines with J gene TRBJ1-3; D is unclear. The CDR3 loop spans 17 amino acids. Between the trimmed V and J ends, which lost 4 bases and 0 bases, there was a span of 16 bases. The germline V gene has CDR1 LGHDT and CDR2 YNNKEL (reference sequence).

V and J are TRBV28 and TRBJ1-2; 9 positions match TRBD1. Looked up from germline, CDR1 is MDHEN and CDR2 is SYDVKM. The V segment lost 5 bases and the J segment 8 bases; nucleotides outside the gene matches: 9. This CDR3 contains 14 residues. The CDR3 coding sequence is TGTGCCAGCAGTACCCCCTGGACAGGGGTAGGCTACACCTTC. Translated: CASSTPWTGVGYTF.

The chain links TRBV6-5 to TRBJ2-7, with 12 positions matching TRBD1. Germline V gene data show CDR1 as MNHEY and CDR2 as SVGAGI. The CDR3 runs to 14 residues. J was trimmed by 5 bases and V by 7 bases; bases with no gene match: 6. CDR3: CASTRGTGGDEQYF. In DNA, the CDR3 is TGTGCCAGCACCCGAGGGACAGGGGGCGACGAGCAGTACTTC.

The CDR3 coding sequence is TGTGCCAGCTCACCGACGGGACAGAACAATGAGCAGTTCTTC. Amino acids: CASSPTGQNNEQFF. The chain joins TRBV18 to TRBJ2-1; 7 positions match TRBD1. The junction had 4 bases not matched to a gene; V was cut back by 3 bases and J by 5 bases. From germline, CDR1 is KGHSH and CDR2 LQKENI. The CDR3 extends over 14 amino acids.

The chain employs TRBV3-1 (or the pseudogene TRBV3-2) and TRBJ1-1, with D unresolved. V shed 3 bases and J shed 1 base, with 9 bases lying between them. CDR1 is LGHDT, CDR2 YNNKEL, per germline (reference sequence). The CDR3 contains 14 residues. The CDR3 region is CASSQTDSNTEAFF. The CDR3 nucleotides are TGTGCCAGCAGCCAGACCGACTCGAACACTGAAGCTTTCTTT.

V usage is TRBV28 and J usage is TRBJ2-7; tentatively, D is TRBD1 (6 bases). Trimming pared 7 bases from V and 2 bases from J, leaving 9 bases between. The germline gives CDR1 MDHEN, CDR2 SYDVKM. CDR3 length: 12 residues. The CDR3 DNA is TGTGCCAGCACGAGGACAGCCTACGAGCAGTACTTC. This codes for CASTRTAYEQYF.

With respect to this clone: The same CDR3 also results from other DNA sequences found in this sample. The V and J genes are TRBV6-5 and TRBJ2-7, with TRBD1 matching 11 bases. Germline-derived CDR1 and CDR2 are MNHEY and SVGAGI. This CDR3 is 15 amino acids long. With 4 bases clipped from V and 3 bases from J, the junction kept 5 bases outside the gene matches. CDR3 sequence (DNA): TGTGCCAGCAGTTCCCCGGGACAGGGGGTCTACGAGCAGTACTTC. It codes for CASSSPGQGVYEQYF.

The chain joins TRBV5-8 to TRBJ2-1, with D perhaps TRBD1 (5 bases). Germline-derived CDR1 and CDR2 are SGHTS and YDEGEE. The CDR3 totals 16 residues. V lost 1 base to trimming and J lost 3 bases, with 14 bases between them. The CDR3 region is CASSLRTRGIYNEQFF. The CDR3 DNA reads TGTGCCAGCAGCTTGCGGACACGTGGGATCTACAATGAGCAGTTCTTC.

This chain joins TRBV7-3 and TRBJ2-1; D possibly corresponds to TRBD2 (6 bases). The CDR3 spans 16 residues. Germline V CDR1 and CDR2: SGHTA, FQGTGA. V lost 2 bases and J 5 bases, leaving 16 bases between the germline ends. As DNA, the CDR3 is TGTGCCAGCAGCTTAGTCACGGGGGTCAGCCACAATGAGCAGTTCTTC. This translates into CASSLVTGVSHNEQFF.

J is TRBJ1-1 and V is TRBV19; D gene ambiguous. Trimming took off 3 bases at V and 2 bases at J, with 10 bases between the two ends. Germline values: CDR1 LNHDA, CDR2 SQIVND (reference sequence). This CDR3 has 14 residues. The CDR3 loop is CASSIKGGNTEAFF. CDR3 bases: TGTGCCAGTAGTATTAAGGGAGGAAACACTGAAGCTTTCTTT.